This T cell receptor beta chain is from a study of control samples from healthy donors and cancer patients. CDR3 length: 15 residues. Deletions cut 0 bases from V and 3 bases from J, with 9 bases between. CDR1 LNHNV and CDR2 YYDKDF come from the germline V gene (reference sequence). Measured with immunoSEQ multiplex PCR; TCRdb has only the in-frame clones, and not every one. This table has 95,000 to 150,000 clones, over 75% appearing once. The receptor's source is a man in his forties or fifties in good health. Sequences were obtained from blood. V is TRBV15 and J is TRBJ1-5; no clear D gene. The CDR3, as DNA: TGTGCCACCAGCAGAGATGGCAGACTCAATCAGCCCCAGCATTTT. This codes for CATSRDGRLNQPQHF.